Presented here are 28 T cell receptor beta chains from one specimen sequenced in a study of CD8+ T cells in alopecia areata. Once RNA had been extracted, it was reverse transcribed into cDNA to act as the sequencing template. The data were produced by immunoSEQ multiplex PCR, yet TCRdb's version contains in-frame clones alone and is incomplete. The sample yields approximately 140,000 clones, 45% to 60% seen once. The sequenced sample was CD4+ T cells sorted from blood. Receptors originate from a human donor with alopecia areata.

About this clone: An end of the junction does not agree with germline; a read error may underlie this. The V gene is TRBV6-4, the J gene TRBJ2-5; D tentatively fits TRBD1 or TRBD2 (5 bases each). Germline V gives CDR1 MRHNA, CDR2 SNTAGT. There are 11 residues in the CDR3. CDR3 loop: CASSDGASSHF. The CDR3 coding sequence is TGTGCCAGCAGTGACGGGGCTAGCTCCCACTTC.

The V gene is TRBV7-2, the J gene TRBJ2-7; a possible D gene is TRBD2 (6 bases). The CDR3 runs 12 residues. CDR1 SGHTA and CDR2 FQGNSA come from the germline V gene. V lost 11 bases to trimming and J lost 1 base, with 12 bases between them. CDR3 DNA: TGTGCCTCGTGCGGGGAATCCTACGAGCAGTACTTC. This codes for CASCGESYEQYF. The complete variable domain, with remaining parts taken from reference TRBV7-2 and TRBJ2-7, reads GAGVSQSPSNKVTEKGKDVELRCDPISGHTALYWYRQSLGQGLEFLIYFQGNSAPDKSGLPSDRFSAERTGGSVSTLTIQRTQQEDSAVYLCASCGESYEQYFGPGTRLTVT.

V usage is TRBV14 and J usage is TRBJ2-6, with 9 bases matching TRBD1. The germline CDR1 and CDR2 sequences are SGHDN and FVKESK. The CDR3 runs to 19 residues. Unmatched junction bases numbered 8, after V lost 1 base and J lost 1 base. CDR3 residues: CASSQARWTGESGANVLTF. The CDR3 DNA follows: TGTGCCAGCAGCCAAGCCAGGTGGACAGGGGAGTCTGGGGCCAACGTCCTGACTTTC. Filled out from reference TRBV14 and TRBJ2-6, the complete variable domain reads EAGVTQFPSHSVIEKGQTVTLRCDPISGHDNLYWYRRVMGKEIKFLLHFVKESKQDESGMPNNRFLAERTGGTYSTLKVQPAELEDSGVYFCASSQARWTGESGANVLTFGAGSRLTVL.

This clone was found a few times. The chain has TRBV6-1 and TRBJ2-7; no definite D call. The CDR3 extends over 14 amino acids. Per the germline V gene, CDR1 is MNHNS and CDR2 is SASEGT. The germline V and J ends were trimmed by 7 bases and 0 bases, with 13 bases remaining between them. CDR3 protein: CASIVTQNSYEQYF. The CDR3 DNA reads TGTGCCAGCATCGTTACACAAAACTCCTACGAGCAGTACTTC.

The chain combines TRBV5-6 with TRBJ2-1; TRBD1 matches 7 bases. The CDR3 contains 13 residues. CDR1 is SGHDT, CDR2 YYEEEE, per germline. With 3 bases clipped from V and 6 bases from J, the junction kept 3 bases outside the gene matches. DNA for the CDR3: TGTGCCAGCAGCTGGGGACAGACCAATGAGCAGTTCTTC. This gives the protein CASSWGQTNEQFF.

This clone has more than one count but fewer than ten. The chain combines TRBV14 with TRBJ2-7, with D unresolved. The ends were cut back, 11 bases at V and 4 bases at J, with 21 bases in the middle. Germline lookup yields CDR1 SGHDN and CDR2 FVKESK. The length of the CDR3 is 14 residues. The CDR3 is CAGRAGPSPYEQYF. The CDR3 region has the DNA TGTGCCGGACGTGCCGGTCCCTCCCCGTACGAGCAGTACTTC.

The chain has TRBV30 and TRBJ2-7; 7 bases match TRBD1. The germline V gene has CDR1 GTSNPN and CDR2 SVGIG (reference sequence). The CDR3 extends over 13 amino acids. Losses at the gene ends were 3 bases for V and 7 bases for J; bases not matched to a gene: 9. The CDR3 coding sequence is TGTGCCTGGAGCCGGCAGGGGGTAGGGGAGCAGTACTTC. It specifies CAWSRQGVGEQYF.

The V gene is TRBV5-1, the J gene TRBJ2-3; D is uncertain. CDR1 and CDR2 from the germline V gene are SGHRS and YFSETQ. V shed 0 bases and J shed 2 bases, with 7 bases lying between them. There are 14 residues in the CDR3. The CDR3 reads CASSLAGTTDTQYF. The CDR3 nucleotides are TGCGCCAGCAGCTTGGCCGGTACCACAGATACGCAGTATTTT. Filled out from reference TRBV5-1 and TRBJ2-3, the complete variable domain reads KAGVTQTPRYLIKTRGQQVTLSCSPISGHRSVSWYQQTPGQGLQFLFEYFSETQRNKGNFPGRFSGRQFSNSRSEMNVSTLELGDSALYLCASSLAGTTDTQYFGPGTRLTVL.

V is TRBV6-6 and J is TRBJ2-7, with TRBD2 as a possible D gene (8 bases). This CDR3 contains 14 residues. V lost 7 bases and J 6 bases, leaving 19 bases between the germline ends. Per germline, CDR1 MNHNY and CDR2 SVGAGI (reference sequence). The CDR3 loop is CASNQLADRPEQYF. The CDR3 DNA is TGTGCCAGCAATCAACTAGCGGACAGGCCCGAGCAGTACTTC.

The rearrangement uses TRBV23-1 and TRBJ1-2; 7 bases line up with TRBD1. TRBV23-1 is an ORF, with its function uncertain. CDR3 length equals 15 residues. V trimming: 1 base; J trimming: 2 bases; junction bases outside the gene matches: 4. The CDR3 DNA reads TGCGCCAGCAGTCAATGCCAGGGGGAAAACTATGGCTACACCTTC. It encodes CASSQCQGENYGYTF.

The chain couples TRBV19 to TRBJ2-4, with D possibly TRBD2 on 6 matching bases. Trimming left V 10 bases short and J 8 bases short, with 21 bases between. The CDR3 is 14 amino acids. Germline V CDR1 and CDR2: LNHDA, SQIVND (reference sequence). CDR3 DNA: TGTGCCACGGGCGCGCCGGGGGACCGGGACATTCAGTACTTC. Its translation: CATGAPGDRDIQYF. Full variable domain (remainder filled in from reference TRBV19 and TRBJ2-4): DGGITQSPKYLFRKEGQNVTLSCEQNLNHDAMYWYRQDPGQGLRLIYYSQIVNDFQKGDIAEGYSVSREKKESFPLTVTSAQKNPTAFYLCATGAPGDRDIQYFGAGTRLSVL.

The J gene is TRBJ1-2, the V gene TRBV19; D gene unclear. The germline CDR1 and CDR2 sequences are LNHDA and SQIVND (reference sequence). The ends were cut back, 3 bases at V and 3 bases at J, with 8 bases in the middle. The CDR3 spans 13 residues. The CDR3 DNA reads TGTGCCAGTAGTATGCACAGAGACTATGGCTACACCTTC. Residues: CASSMHRDYGYTF.

This chain connects TRBV11-3 to TRBJ2-1; possible D gene TRBD2, 6 bases. CDR1 and CDR2 (germline): SGHNT, YENEEA. Between the trimmed V and J ends, which lost 5 bases and 3 bases, there was a span of 14 bases. The CDR3 covers 15 residues. For the CDR3, the DNA is TGTGCCAGCAGCCAGGCACTAGCTTTCTACAATGAGCAGTTCTTC. This codes for CASSQALAFYNEQFF.

The V gene is TRBV30, the J gene TRBJ2-3, with TRBD2 identical over 8 bases. The CDR3 totals 13 residues. Per the germline V gene, CDR1 is GTSNPN and CDR2 is SVGIG (reference sequence). V lost 3 bases and J lost 1; bases outside the gene matches: 0. This CDR3 is CAWRLAGTDTQYF. The CDR3, as DNA: TGTGCCTGGAGACTAGCGGGCACAGATACGCAGTATTTT.

This clone was recorded a few times. The chain combines TRBV29-1 with TRBJ2-1; 8 nucleotides align to TRBD1. The CDR3 is 13 residues long. Trimming took 6 bases from V and 12 from J; bases not matched to a gene: 13. Per the germline V gene, CDR1 is SQVTM and CDR2 is ANQGSEA. CDR3 bases: TGCAGCGTGGACAGGGACACCGGTCTTTGGCAGTTCTTC. The encoded protein is CSVDRDTGLWQFF.

The chain recombines TRBV5-1 with TRBJ1-4, with a possible D match to TRBD1 (6 bases). The germline CDR1 and CDR2 sequences are SGHRS and YFSETQ. V was cut by 7 bases and J by 0 bases, with 16 bases left in between. The CDR3 spans 16 residues. CDR3 protein: CASRRPSGATNEKLFF. The DNA of the CDR3 is TGCGCCAGCCGAAGGCCCTCAGGGGCAACTAATGAAAAACTGTTTTTT.

V usage is TRBV7-8 and J usage is TRBJ2-7; D not resolved. With 3 bases removed from V and 6 bases from J, the gap between germline ends came to 18 bases. The germline V gene has CDR1 SGHVS and CDR2 FQNEAQ. The CDR3 runs to 15 residues. The CDR3 spells CASSLGPLFSGEQYF. DNA of the CDR3: TGTGCCAGCAGCTTGGGCCCACTTTTTAGTGGCGAGCAGTACTTC.

The chain carries TRBV29-1 and TRBJ2-7, with 9 bases fitting TRBD1. Per the germline V gene, CDR1 is SQVTM and CDR2 is ANQGSEA. V shed 1 base, J shed 0 bases, and the junction held 7 bases outside the gene matches. This CDR3 comprises 16 residues. CDR3 residues: CSVEVSATGGSYEQYF. The CDR3 region has the DNA TGCAGCGTTGAAGTTTCGGCGACAGGGGGCTCCTACGAGCAGTACTTC.

This clone was counted a few times. V is TRBV20-1 and J is TRBJ1-1; D is unclear. CDR3 length equals 11 residues. In germline, CDR1 is DFQATT, CDR2 SNEGSKA (reference sequence). V was cut by 3 bases and J by 8 bases, with 10 bases left in between. The CDR3 coding sequence is TGCAGTGCTAGTCGTGGGTGGGAAGCTTTCTTT. Protein product: CSASRGWEAFF.

The CDR3 region is CASSYSPAPYEQYF. The CDR3 region has the DNA TGTGCCAGCAGTTACTCCCCTGCCCCGTACGAGCAGTACTTC. The chain is built from TRBV6-5 and TRBJ2-7; D unclear. Between the trimmed V and J ends, which lost 0 bases and 4 bases, there was a span of 10 bases. The CDR3 spans 14 residues. Germline V gene lookup returns CDR1 MNHEY and CDR2 SVGAGI.

This clone was detected only a few times. The chain uses TRBV28 and TRBJ2-5; 13 nucleotides match TRBD2. J lost 5 bases, V lost 8 bases, and 5 bases had no gene match. Germline V gives CDR1 MDHEN, CDR2 SYDVKM. The CDR3 contains 14 residues. The CDR3 DNA reads TGTGCCAGCCGACTAGCGGGAGGAAGGGAGACCCAGTACTTC. It specifies CASRLAGGRETQYF. The whole variable domain, filled in from reference TRBV28 and TRBJ2-5, reads DVKVTQSSRYLVKRTGEKVFLECVQDMDHENMFWYRQDPGLGLRLIYFSYDVKMKEKGDIPEGYSVSREKKERFSLILESASTNQTSMYLCASRLAGGRETQYFGPGTRLLVL.

The J gene is TRBJ2-7, the V gene TRBV28, with D hard to call. This CDR3 is built from 10 residues. Germline CDR1 reads MDHEN; CDR2 reads SYDVKM. The V and J ends lost 4 bases and 3 bases respectively, with 1 base between them. CDR3 in amino acids: CASSYYEQYF. The DNA of the CDR3 is TGTGCCAGCAGTTACTACGAGCAGTACTTC.

This clone was counted a few times. The V gene is TRBV19, the J gene TRBJ2-4, with D possibly called TRBD1 or TRBD2 (5 bases each). V lost 1 base to trimming and J lost 7 bases, with 17 bases between them. CDR3 length: 16 residues. From germline, CDR1 is LNHDA and CDR2 SQIVND (reference sequence). CDR3 region: CASSIATGAGRNIQYF. CDR3 sequence (DNA): TGTGCCAGTAGTATAGCAACCGGGGCTGGACGGAACATTCAGTACTTC.

The table lists this clone with a few counts. The V gene is TRBV18, the J gene TRBJ2-5; no firm D call. Trimming pared 8 bases from V and 4 bases from J, leaving 14 bases between. The CDR3 is 13 amino acids. Germline CDR1 and CDR2: KGHSH and LQKENI. In nucleotides, the CDR3 is TGTGCCAGCCACCTCGTTATGGGAGAGACCCAGTACTTC. The encoded protein is CASHLVMGETQYF.

The chain joins TRBV29-1 to TRBJ2-1, with 13 bases fitting TRBD2. This CDR3 contains 13 residues. V shed 8 bases and J 8 bases; nucleotides not matched to a gene: 6. Germline V gene data show CDR1 as SQVTM and CDR2 as ANQGSEA. CDR3 protein: CSHGLAGEYEQFF. In DNA form, the CDR3 reads TGCAGCCACGGACTAGCGGGAGAGTATGAGCAGTTCTTC.

This rearrangement joins TRBV4-1 to TRBJ2-1; D is possibly TRBD2 (5 bases). The CDR3 contains 16 residues. The germline CDR1 and CDR2 sequences are MGHRA and YSYEKL. V was pared by 0 bases and J by 7 bases, with 16 bases between. CDR3 nucleotide sequence: TGCGCCAGCAGCCAAGAGACGCTAGCCTTGGGGAATGAGCAGTTCTTC. Translating it yields CASSQETLALGNEQFF.

This clone was detected only a few times. The chain employs TRBV29-1 and TRBJ2-4, with D tentatively TRBD2 (5 bases). The V end lost 1 base, the J end lost 5 bases, and 9 bases lay between the germline ends. CDR1 is SQVTM and CDR2 is ANQGSEA in the germline V gene. The CDR3 sequence is 13 residues long. This CDR3 reads CSVEASGQNIQYF. CDR3 nucleotides: TGCAGCGTTGAAGCCAGCGGACAAAACATTCAGTACTTC.

The chain has TRBV5-1 and TRBJ2-3, with D perhaps TRBD1 (5 bases). Trimming took 4 bases from V and 0 from J, leaving 12 bases between them. Germline assignment: CDR1 SGHRS and CDR2 YFSETQ. The CDR3 runs to 15 residues. CDR3 loop: CASSRQLDSTDTQYF. Written as DNA, the CDR3 is TGCGCCAGCAGCCGACAGTTAGATAGCACAGATACGCAGTATTTT.